This is a list of T cell receptor beta chains from one sample in a study of T cells in Graves' hyperthyroidism and ophthalmopathy. TCRdb reprocessed the multiplex PCR reads via MiXCR and lists one record per CDR3 protein. This sample has around 300,000 distinct CDR3 sequences, with around 14% found just once. Input material: blood. The receptors were sampled from a woman aged 25 to 39 with Graves' hyperthyroidism. Each CDR3 is given with its conserved first and last residue. D genes are given only for firm matches. The size entry is marked missing in some rows and otherwise reads once, few, many or a size class.

>many|NA|TRBV4-2|TRBJ2-3|16
TGTGCCAGCAGCCAAGATCTCGTGGAAGATGGAGATACGCAGTATTTT
CASSQDLVEDGDTQYF
>many|NA|TRBV28|TRBJ1-5|14
TGTGCCAGCACCTCAGGGACCCACAATCAGCCCCAGCATTTT
CASTSGTHNQPQHF
>few|NA|TRBV7-2|TRBJ2-6|19
TGTGCCAGCAGCTTCAACGGGGCAGGTGTATACTCTGGGGCCAACGTCCTGACTTTC
CASSFNGAGVYSGANVLTF
>few|NA|TRBV19|TRBJ1-4|16
TGTGCCAGTAGTCCTCATGACGTCCCAACTAGTGAAAAACTGTTTTTT
CASSPHDVPTSEKLFF
>many|NA|TRBV20-1|TRBJ1-2|15
TGCAGTGCTAGAGATTCAGGGGCTCGCGACTATGGCTACACCTTC
CSARDSGARDYGYTF
>many|NA|TRBV20-1|TRBJ2-3|15
TGCAGTGCTTCCCGGGCCACCCCTGGCACAGATACGCAGTATTTT
CSASRATPGTDTQYF
>NA|TRBD2|TRBV12-3/TRBV12-4|TRBJ2-7|17
TGTGCCAGCAGTCCCTCCGGTTGGCTAGCGGGTTTCTACGAGCAGTACTTC
CASSPSGWLAGFYEQYF
>many|NA|TRBV6-2/TRBV6-3|TRBJ1-2|12
TGTGCCAGCACAACAGGGAACTATGGCTACACCTTC
CASTTGNYGYTF
>many|NA|TRBV11-2|TRBJ2-1|12
TGTGCCAGCAGCAAAACAGGGTTCGAGCAGTTCTTC
CASSKTGFEQFF
>NA|TRBD1|TRBV20-1|TRBJ2-5|13
TGCAGTGCACAGGGGTGGGCTTGGGAGACCCAGTACTTC
CSAQGWAWETQYF
>NA|TRBD1|TRBV4-2|TRBJ2-5|13
TGTGCCAGCGGGAGACAGGGATGGGAGACCCAGTACTTC
CASGRQGWETQYF
>NA|TRBD1|TRBV3-1|TRBJ1-2|13
TGTGCCAGCAGTCGTGACAGGGCCTATGGCTACACCTTC
CASSRDRAYGYTF
>many|TRBD1|TRBV28|TRBJ1-5|15
TGTGCCAGCAGGTCAGGGGGTTCTGGCAATCAGCCCCAGCATTTT
CASRSGGSGNQPQHF
>many|NA|TRBV28|TRBJ2-4|14
TGTGCCAGCAGTTTAAACCCGGGTTTCGACATTCAGTACTTC
CASSLNPGFDIQYF
>once|NA|TRBV5-6|TRBJ2-1|15
TGTGCCAGCAGCTTGAGGTCGGAGCCCTACAATGAGCAGTTCTTC
CASSLRSEPYNEQFF
>many|NA|TRBV9|TRBJ2-3|12
TGTGCCAGCAGCGTAGAGGGCGGTACGCAGTATTTT
CASSVEGGTQYF
>NA|TRBD1|TRBV7-9|TRBJ2-4|14
TGTGCCAGCAGCTCCGGGACAGGGGAAAACATTCAGTACTTC
CASSSGTGENIQYF
>few|TRBD2|TRBV2|TRBJ2-1|16
TGTGCCAGCAGTGAAGCGCGCCTAGCGGGAGCGGCTGAGCAGTTCTTC
CASSEARLAGAAEQFF
>few|NA|TRBV28|TRBJ2-5|14
TGTGCCAGCAGTTTTGGTTCAGGGGTAGAGACCCAGTACTTC
CASSFGSGVETQYF
>NA|NA|TRBV20-1|TRBJ1-2|16
TGCAGTGTTAATCGGGGGGCGACTTCCTATAACTATGGCTACACCTTC
CSVNRGATSYNYGYTF
>many|NA|TRBV7-2|TRBJ2-7|14
TGTGCCAGCAGCTTTTACATGGAAGGCTACGAGCAGTACTTC
CASSFYMEGYEQYF
>many|NA|TRBV6-6|TRBJ2-3|15
TGTGCCAGCAGTTACTCGGGCGGGAGCACAGATACGCAGTATTTT
CASSYSGGSTDTQYF
>many|NA|TRBV28|TRBJ2-3|13
TGTGCCAGCAGCCTCACCAACACAGATACGCAGTATTTT
CASSLTNTDTQYF
>few|NA|TRBV3-1|TRBJ1-1|18
NA
CASSQDGVGPGTGSEVFF
>many|NA|TRBV7-2|TRBJ1-5|15
TGTGCCAGCAGCTTAAACTGGGGAAGCAATCAGCCCCAGCATTTT
CASSLNWGSNQPQHF
>NA|TRBD1|TRBV19|TRBJ2-2|15
TGTGCCAGTGGTCAAGGGACAGTCACCACCGGGGAGCTGTTTTTT
CASGQGTVTTGELFF